This TCR beta chain was found in a study of blood T cell repertoires in COVID-19. As originally analysed: By means of reference gene primer amplification, nucleated cell counts were estimated. Repertoires were generated with immunoSEQ multiplex PCR, while TCRdb's copy carries only in-frame clones and drops some. V and J calls and clone size are given by that table; D and trimming were obtained from the DNA. The sample holds 200,000 or so clones, more than 80% seen once. Unmatched junction bases numbered 4, after V lost 1 base and J lost 7 bases. The CDR3 extends over 15 amino acids. Germline V gene lookup returns CDR1 LNHDA and CDR2 SQIVND (reference sequence).

The TCR comes from a woman between 18 and 29 years old who had recovered from COVID-19. This chain connects TRBV19 to TRBJ2-1, with 10 bases that match TRBD1. Material: PBMCs or T cells enriched from blood (not recorded which). This chain's CDR3 is CASSIARTGGNEQFF. The CDR3, as DNA: TGTGCCAGTAGTATAGCTAGGACAGGGGGGAATGAGCAGTTCTTC.